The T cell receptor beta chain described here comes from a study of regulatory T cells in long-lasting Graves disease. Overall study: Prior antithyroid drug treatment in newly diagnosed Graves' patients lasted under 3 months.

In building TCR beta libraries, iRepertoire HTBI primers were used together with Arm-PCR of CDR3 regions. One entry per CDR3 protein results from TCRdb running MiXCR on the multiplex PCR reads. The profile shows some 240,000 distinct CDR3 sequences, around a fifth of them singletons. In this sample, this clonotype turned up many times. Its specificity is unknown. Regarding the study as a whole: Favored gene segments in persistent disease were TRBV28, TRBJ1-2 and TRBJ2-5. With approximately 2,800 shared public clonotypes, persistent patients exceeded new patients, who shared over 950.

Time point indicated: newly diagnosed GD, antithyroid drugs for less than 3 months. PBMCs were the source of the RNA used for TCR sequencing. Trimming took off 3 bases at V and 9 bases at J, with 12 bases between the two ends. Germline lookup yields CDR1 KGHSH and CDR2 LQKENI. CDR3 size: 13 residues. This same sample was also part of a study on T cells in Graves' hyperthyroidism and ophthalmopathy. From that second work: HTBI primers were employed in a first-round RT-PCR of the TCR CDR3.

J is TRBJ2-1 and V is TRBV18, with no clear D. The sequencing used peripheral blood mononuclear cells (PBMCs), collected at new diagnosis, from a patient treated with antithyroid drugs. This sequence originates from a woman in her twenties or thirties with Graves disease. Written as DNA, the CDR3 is TGTGCCAGCTCACCCTTGAAGTTCAGTGAGCAGTTCTTC. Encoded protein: CASSPLKFSEQFF.